A selection of T cell receptor beta chains follows, all from one sample in a study of beta chain features in type 1 diabetes. Sequencing was performed with immunoSEQ multiplex PCR; in TCRdb, only in-frame clones are kept and a portion is missing. This repertoire shows 900,000 or so clones, 17% found once; its top ten account for 0.023%. Source material: naive CD4+ T cells from blood. The receptors here all came from a woman under 30 in good health. Each CDR3 is given with its conserved first and last residue. Each record gives: J gene, clone size, D gene, V gene, CDR3 DNA, CDR3 protein. D genes are given only for firm matches. The size of a clone is reported for some rows only, either as once, few or many, or as a class for expanded clones.

j_call: TRBJ2-6; clone_size: NA; d_call: NA; v_call: TRBV4-3; cdr3_nt: TGCGCCAGCAGCCAAGAAGGGACCTCTGGGGCCAACGTCCTGACTTTC; cdr3_aa: CASSQEGTSGANVLTF
j_call: TRBJ2-1; clone_size: NA; d_call: TRBD2; v_call: TRBV7-3; cdr3_nt: TGTGCCAGCAGCCCACGGGGACGGGGAACTACTAGCGGGACTTACAATGAGCAGTTCTTC; cdr3_aa: CASSPRGRGTTSGTYNEQFF
j_call: TRBJ2-7; clone_size: few; d_call: TRBD1; v_call: TRBV6-6; cdr3_nt: TGTGCCAGCAGCGGACAGGGGACGTCCTACGAGCAGTACTTC; cdr3_aa: CASSGQGTSYEQYF
j_call: TRBJ2-5; clone_size: NA; d_call: NA; v_call: TRBV15; cdr3_nt: TGTGCCACCACGAGCGAAGTGAGACAAGAGACCCAGTACTTC; cdr3_aa: CATTSEVRQETQYF
j_call: TRBJ2-5; clone_size: NA; d_call: NA; v_call: TRBV7-9; cdr3_nt: TGTGCCAGCAGCTTAGGGGGCGGAGAGACCCAGTACTTC; cdr3_aa: CASSLGGGETQYF
j_call: TRBJ2-1; clone_size: few; d_call: NA; v_call: TRBV28; cdr3_nt: TGTGCCAGCAGCCCCGGAGGTACAGTAGATGAGCAGTTCTTC; cdr3_aa: CASSPGGTVDEQFF
j_call: TRBJ2-3; clone_size: few; d_call: NA; v_call: TRBV28; cdr3_nt: TGTGCCAGCAGTCTCGGGACGAGAACAGATACGCAGTATTTT; cdr3_aa: CASSLGTRTDTQYF
j_call: TRBJ2-2; clone_size: NA; d_call: NA; v_call: TRBV7-3; cdr3_nt: TGTGCCAGCAGCCCCCTTGGGGGGGCGGACACCGGGGAGCTGTTTTTT; cdr3_aa: CASSPLGGADTGELFF
j_call: TRBJ1-5; clone_size: few; d_call: NA; v_call: TRBV7-6; cdr3_nt: TGTGCCAGCAGCTTATTGGGGTACAATCAGCCCCAGCATTTT; cdr3_aa: CASSLLGYNQPQHF
j_call: TRBJ2-7; clone_size: NA; d_call: TRBD1; v_call: TRBV18; cdr3_nt: TGTGCCAGCTCACCAAGGGACAGCTACGAGCAGTACTTC; cdr3_aa: CASSPRDSYEQYF
j_call: TRBJ2-5; clone_size: few; d_call: NA; v_call: TRBV2; cdr3_nt: TGTGCCAGCAGAACGCCAGGGGAATCTGAGACCCAGTACTTC; cdr3_aa: CASRTPGESETQYF
j_call: TRBJ2-3; clone_size: NA; d_call: TRBD2; v_call: TRBV4-2; cdr3_nt: TGTGCCAGCAGCCAAGAGGGAGGGCCAGATACGCAGTATTTT; cdr3_aa: CASSQEGGPDTQYF
j_call: TRBJ2-7; clone_size: few; d_call: NA; v_call: TRBV5-1; cdr3_nt: TGCGCCAGCAGCTTGGACTGGGGCCGATCCTACGAGCAGTACTTC; cdr3_aa: CASSLDWGRSYEQYF
j_call: TRBJ2-1; clone_size: NA; d_call: NA; v_call: TRBV4-2; cdr3_nt: TGTGCCAGCAGCCAAGATGGGAGGAATGAGCAGTTCTTC; cdr3_aa: CASSQDGRNEQFF
j_call: TRBJ2-7; clone_size: NA; d_call: TRBD2; v_call: TRBV9; cdr3_nt: TGTGCCAGCAGCCTTAGCGGGATTGAAAACGAGCAGTACTTC; cdr3_aa: CASSLSGIENEQYF
j_call: TRBJ2-1; clone_size: few; d_call: TRBD2; v_call: TRBV6-1; cdr3_nt: TGTGCCAGCACAGGGGGGTCTAGCGGGAGAGATGAGCAGTTCTTC; cdr3_aa: CASTGGSSGRDEQFF
j_call: TRBJ2-1; clone_size: NA; d_call: TRBD2; v_call: TRBV6-5; cdr3_nt: TGTGCCAGCAGTTACTCGGGACTAGCGGGATCTTATGAGCAGTTCTTC; cdr3_aa: CASSYSGLAGSYEQFF
j_call: TRBJ2-1; clone_size: NA; d_call: NA; v_call: TRBV28; cdr3_nt: TGTGCCAGCAGGGTAACCCTCGGGGAGCAGTTCTTC; cdr3_aa: CASRVTLGEQFF
j_call: TRBJ2-1; clone_size: few; d_call: NA; v_call: TRBV15; cdr3_nt: TGTGCCACCAGCCCCACTGGCCGGTTCGGGAATGAGCAGTTCTTC; cdr3_aa: CATSPTGRFGNEQFF
j_call: TRBJ2-3; clone_size: NA; d_call: NA; v_call: TRBV18; cdr3_nt: TGTGCCAGCTCATTCTCCGATACGCAGTATTTT; cdr3_aa: CASSFSDTQYF
j_call: TRBJ2-7; clone_size: NA; d_call: NA; v_call: TRBV11-3; cdr3_nt: TGTGCCAGCACCTTAACTCAGCCCTACGAGCAGTACTTC; cdr3_aa: CASTLTQPYEQYF
j_call: TRBJ1-2; clone_size: NA; d_call: TRBD1; v_call: TRBV4-3; cdr3_nt: TGCGCCAGCAGCCAAGATTCCTCGGGACAGGGGGCCTTGGGCTACACCTTC; cdr3_aa: CASSQDSSGQGALGYTF
j_call: TRBJ2-5; clone_size: NA; d_call: NA; v_call: TRBV6-6; cdr3_nt: TGTGCCAGCAGTCCAGAAAGGGGCCAGTACTTC; cdr3_aa: CASSPERGQYF
j_call: TRBJ2-2; clone_size: NA; d_call: NA; v_call: TRBV6-4; cdr3_nt: TGTGCCAGCAGCCCCCAGGGGCGGGGGGAGCTGTTTTTT; cdr3_aa: CASSPQGRGELFF
j_call: TRBJ2-3; clone_size: NA; d_call: TRBD2; v_call: TRBV28; cdr3_nt: TGTGCCAGCAGTTTAGACACTAGCGGGACTGTATACGGGCAGTATTTT; cdr3_aa: CASSLDTSGTVYGQYF
j_call: TRBJ2-1; clone_size: NA; d_call: NA; v_call: TRBV7-9; cdr3_nt: TGTGCCAGCAGTCCAACATCCAGCTATGATGAGCAGTTCTTC; cdr3_aa: CASSPTSSYDEQFF
j_call: TRBJ2-2; clone_size: few; d_call: NA; v_call: TRBV21-1; cdr3_nt: TGTGCCAGCAGCGACCGACAGGGGAACGTCACCGGGGAGCTGTTTTTT; cdr3_aa: CASSDRQGNVTGELFF
j_call: TRBJ1-5; clone_size: NA; d_call: NA; v_call: TRBV27; cdr3_nt: TGTGCCAGCAGTTCCGCTCGGGGCGGGAGTCAGCCCCAGCATTTT; cdr3_aa: CASSSARGGSQPQHF